The T cell receptor beta chain described here comes from a study of cytomegalovirus exposure and HLA in healthy donors. Overall study context: Around 85 million unique TCR sequences came from HLA-typed donors in an early release.

PCR primers comprised 60 Vbeta and 13 Jbeta primers. TCRdb's table, derived via immunoSEQ multiplex PCR, lists solely in-frame clones and lacks some. The sample lists roughly 200,000 clones; 77% were seen once. Overall study findings and caveats: Some highly shared sequence variants likely arose as a pipeline artifact. Testing in vitro showed a few CMV-associated chains specific for CMV antigens. Later analysis associated a missense DCLRE1C variant with TCR beta V- and J-gene trimming.

The CDR3 has 14 amino acids. Looked up from germline, CDR1 is SGHTS and CDR2 is YDEGEE. V lost 4 bases and J 6 bases, leaving 14 bases between the germline ends. This clone has more than one count but fewer than ten. What it binds is unknown. V and J are TRBV5-8 and TRBJ1-5; maybe TRBD1 (6 bases). Sequenced material: PBMCs. This clonotype was sampled from a woman aged 55 to 70 in good health and CMV-seropositive. Here the CDR3 DNA reads TGTGCCAGCAGCCCTTTCGAGGGGGTTCAGCCCCAGCATTTT. Amino acids: CASSPFEGVQPQHF.